One T cell receptor beta chain is described in this entry. Its specificity is not known. This sample was taken from a study of shared clonotypes between healthy human individuals. Overall study findings and caveats: Having only a few donors restricted how much genetic and exposure-history diversity was captured.

The CDR3 has 14 residues. Germline V lookup: CDR1 SGDLS, CDR2 YYNGEE. V lost 4 bases, J lost 2 bases, and 10 bases lay in between. Positive CCR7 selection of CD45RO-negative cells yielded the naive CD8 cells, and terminally differentiated effector memory CD45RA+ cells were excluded. The repertoire was sequenced with immunoSEQ multiplex PCR; TCRdb's copy has only in-frame clones and lacks some. The sample records about 2 million clones, over 85% being singletons. The sequence was obtained from a man younger than 35 in good health. The V and J genes are TRBV9 and TRBJ2-1; the D gene is possibly TRBD2 (6 bases). Sequencing was performed on naive CD8+ T cells sorted from blood. In DNA, the CDR3 is TGTGCCAGCAGCTCCGGGAGAGCCTACAATGAGCAGTTCTTC. This encodes CASSSGRAYNEQFF.